This T cell receptor beta chain derives from a study of shared clonotypes between healthy human individuals. Here immunoSEQ multiplex PCR was the method, and the copy in TCRdb shows in-frame clones only, minus some. The table has just over 2,000,000 clones, 85% to 95% seen once; the top ten hold 0.1% to 0.15%. Trimming left V 6 bases short and J 9 bases short, with 21 bases between. Germline V gene lookup returns CDR1 LNHDA and CDR2 SQIVND (reference sequence). This CDR3 comprises 15 residues. The sequencing sample was made of naive CD4+ T cells sorted from blood. Subset in this sample: CD45RA+ positively selected. J is TRBJ2-1 and V is TRBV19, with D possibly being TRBD2 (6 bases). The sequence derives from a man in his late teens or twenties in good health. CDR3 loop: CASSDRLGISGEQFF. Here the CDR3 DNA reads TGTGCCAGTAGCGACCGACTAGGGATATCGGGTGAGCAGTTCTTC.